This T cell receptor (beta chain) is drawn from a study of T cells in Graves' hyperthyroidism and ophthalmopathy. TCR beta CDR3 regions were amplified from RNA. The study used the HTBI primer set for a first-round RT-PCR of the TCR CDR3. Each CDR3 protein gets one entry after TCRdb re-called the multiplex PCR reads with MiXCR. The repertoire holds approximately 870,000 distinct CDR3 sequences, with around 38% as singletons. Between the trimmed V and J ends, which lost 1 base and 2 bases, there was a span of 14 bases. Germline lookup yields CDR1 DFQATT and CDR2 SNEGSKA (reference sequence). The CDR3 runs to 15 residues. Study-level points and caveats: Expanded thyroid clonotypes (above 0.001) were mostly also found in blood.

About this clonotype: What it binds is unknown.

This TCR derives from a man between 18 and 35 years old with Graves' hyperthyroidism. Sequencing was done on a sample of blood. The V and J genes are TRBV20-1 and TRBJ1-1, with D tentatively TRBD1 (6 bases). DNA for the CDR3: TGCAGTGCTAGAGGTATTGAGACAGGTAACACTGAAGCTTTCTTT. Amino acid sequence: CSARGIETGNTEAFF.